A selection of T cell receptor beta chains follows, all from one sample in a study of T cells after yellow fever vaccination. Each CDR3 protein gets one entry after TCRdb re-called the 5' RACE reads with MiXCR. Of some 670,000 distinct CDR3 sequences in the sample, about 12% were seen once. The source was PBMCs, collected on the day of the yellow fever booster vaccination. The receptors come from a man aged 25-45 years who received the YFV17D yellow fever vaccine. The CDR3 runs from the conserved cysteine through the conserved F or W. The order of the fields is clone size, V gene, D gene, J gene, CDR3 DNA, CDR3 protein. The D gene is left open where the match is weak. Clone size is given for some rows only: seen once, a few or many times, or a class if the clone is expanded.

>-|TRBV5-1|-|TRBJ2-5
TGCACCAGCAGCGACCCCGGGGGAGGCGGAGAGACCCAGTACTTC
CTSSDPGGGGETQYF
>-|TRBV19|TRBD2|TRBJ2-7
TGTGCCAGTAGTATTCGGGGAGCTAGCGGGTACAACGAGCAGTACTTC
CASSIRGASGYNEQYF
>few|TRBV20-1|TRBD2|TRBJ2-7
TGCAGTGCAACCACTAGCGTGAGCTCCTACGAGCAGTACTTC
CSATTSVSSYEQYF
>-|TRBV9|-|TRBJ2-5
TGTGCCAGCAGCCCGGTGGGGACTCCGACGGGAGAGACCCAGTACTTC
CASSPVGTPTGETQYF
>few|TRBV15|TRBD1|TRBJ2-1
TGTGCCACCAGCAGATTCAGACAGGGGCAGTTCTTC
CATSRFRQGQFF
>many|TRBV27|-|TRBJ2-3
TGTGCCAGCAGTTCTACTAGCACAGATACGCAGTATTTT
CASSSTSTDTQYF
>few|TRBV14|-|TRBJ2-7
TGTGCCAGCAGCCAAACGGGTGGCAGGAGATACGAGCAGTACTTC
CASSQTGGRRYEQYF
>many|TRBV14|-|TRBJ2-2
TGTGCCAGCAGCCCACACAAGAACACCGGGGAGCTGTTTTTT
CASSPHKNTGELFF
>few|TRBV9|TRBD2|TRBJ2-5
TGTGCCAGCAGCGTAGACCCGGGGGGAGAGACCCAGTACTTC
CASSVDPGGETQYF
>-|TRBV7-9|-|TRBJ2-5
TGTGCCAGCAGCTTTGGGGGCGCCGGGGAGACCCAGTACTTC
CASSFGGAGETQYF
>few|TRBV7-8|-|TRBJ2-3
TGTGCCAGCAGCTTACGAGTAGCTAGCCTGACAGATACGCAGTATTTT
CASSLRVASLTDTQYF
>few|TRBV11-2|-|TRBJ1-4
TGTGCCAGCAGCTTGATCCAGGATGAAAAACTGTTTTTT
CASSLIQDEKLFF
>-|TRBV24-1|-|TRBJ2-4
TGTGCCACCAGTCAAGCAGGGGGGGACATTCAGTACTTC
CATSQAGGDIQYF
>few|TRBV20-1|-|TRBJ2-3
TGCAGTGCTAGCAGGGCTTTAAGGGGTACGACGCAGTATTTT
CSASRALRGTTQYF
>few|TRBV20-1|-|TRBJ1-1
TGCAGTGCTACCAACCGGGACCCCAGGGAAGACACTGAAGCTTTCTTT
CSATNRDPREDTEAFF
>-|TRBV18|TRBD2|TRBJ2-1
TGTGCCAGCTCTCCCCGCCTAGGGGCTAGCGGAGACTCCTACAATGAGCAGTTCTTC
CASSPRLGASGDSYNEQFF
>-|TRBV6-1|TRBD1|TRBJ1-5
TGTGCCAGCAGACCGACCCTGACAGGGCATCAGCCCCAGCATTTT
CASRPTLTGHQPQHF
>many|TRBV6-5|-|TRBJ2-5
TGTGCCAGCAGTTACTCGATAGCACAGGGCCAAGAGACCCAGTACTTC
CASSYSIAQGQETQYF
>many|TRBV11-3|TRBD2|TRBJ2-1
TGTGCCAGCAGCTTAGGCCCTAGCGGGGCTTACAATGAGCAGTTCTTC
CASSLGPSGAYNEQFF
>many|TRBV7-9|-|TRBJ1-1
TGTGCCAGCAGCGAGGGGGGACTTAACACTGAAGCTTTCTTT
CASSEGGLNTEAFF
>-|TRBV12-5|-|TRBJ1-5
TGTGCTAGTGGTTTGGTACTTGGGCCCAATCAGCCCCAGCATTTT
CASGLVLGPNQPQHF
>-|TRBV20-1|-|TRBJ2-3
TGCAGTGCCCGTCGGACCCTATACACAGATACGCAGTATTTT
CSARRTLYTDTQYF
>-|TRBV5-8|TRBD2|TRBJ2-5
TGTGCCAGCGGGACTAGCGGGAGAGGAGAGACCCAGTACTTC
CASGTSGRGETQYF
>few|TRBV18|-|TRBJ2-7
TGTGCCAGCTCACCACGGGGCCCGCTCGACGCCTACGAGCAGTACTTC
CASSPRGPLDAYEQYF
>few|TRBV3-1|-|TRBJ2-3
TGTGCCAGCAGCCAAGAAGGAAGCGGGCGGACAGATACGCAGTATTTT
CASSQEGSGRTDTQYF
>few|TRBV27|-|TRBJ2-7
TGTGCCAGCAGTTTTAACGGACCTTACTACGAGCAGTACTTC
CASSFNGPYYEQYF
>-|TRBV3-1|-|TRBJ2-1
TGTGCCAGCAGCCAGTACTGGGACTTCAACAATGAGCAGTTCTTC
CASSQYWDFNNEQFF